The present T cell receptor beta chain was sequenced within a study of Ad26.COV2.S vaccination and SARS-CoV-2 variants. With regard to this clone: Its antigen is not known.

Germline V gives CDR1 MGHRA, CDR2 YSYEKL. The junction had 10 bases not matched to a gene; V was cut back by 0 bases and J by 2 bases. The CDR3 has 17 amino acids. Generated by immunoSEQ multiplex PCR, the TCRdb table keeps only in-frame clones and is missing some. Found here are about 680,000 clones, 70% to 90% of them singletons; the top ten hold approximately 1.5%. Findings and caveats of the study: Comparability of non-spike TCR breadth was observed across vaccine and placebo recipients.

Treatment: about 20 received Ad26.COV2.S at low or high dose, single or two shots; several received placebo; per-sample allocation not given. After the first vaccine or placebo injection, samples were drawn on day 63. Wuhan-strain spike was delivered by a replication-incompetent Ad26 vector. The sample consisted of peripheral blood, taken in a trial of Ad26.COV2.S vaccine versus placebo. The V and J genes are TRBV4-1 and TRBJ2-7; TRBD1 agrees at 7 bases. The source is a person aged 18-65 years who received the Ad26.COV2.S COVID-19 vaccine or a placebo. The CDR3 loop reads CASSQEFGTVFAYEQYF. The CDR3 DNA sequence: TGCGCCAGCAGCCAAGAATTCGGGACAGTTTTCGCCTACGAGCAGTACTTC.